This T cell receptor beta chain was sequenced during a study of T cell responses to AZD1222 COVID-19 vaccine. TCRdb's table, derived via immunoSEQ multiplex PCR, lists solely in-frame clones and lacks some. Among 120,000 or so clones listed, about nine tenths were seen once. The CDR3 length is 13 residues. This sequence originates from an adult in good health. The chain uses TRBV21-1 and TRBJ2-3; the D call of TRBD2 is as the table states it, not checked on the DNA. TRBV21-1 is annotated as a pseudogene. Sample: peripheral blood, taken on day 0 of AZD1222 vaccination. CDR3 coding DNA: TGTGCCAGCAGCCCCCGGAGGTCGGATACGCAGTATTTT. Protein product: CASSPRRSDTQYF.